A selection of T cell receptor beta chains follows, all from one sample in a study of Graves' ophthalmopathy and Graves' hyperthyroidism. Via MiXCR, TCRdb re-called the multiplex PCR reads, giving one row per CDR3 protein. The sample consists of around 1.1 million distinct CDR3 sequences, about two fifths of them appearing once. The source material was peripheral blood or thyroid tissue (not recorded which). The receptor set was obtained from an adult man with Graves' hyperthyroidism. CDR3s include the opening cysteine and the closing phenylalanine or tryptophan. Each record gives: J gene, clone size, V gene, D gene, CDR3 DNA, CDR3 protein. A D gene is named only where the DNA matches it firmly. Where a row states a size, it is once, few, many or the class of an expanded clone; other rows omit it.

J: TRBJ2-5; size: many; V: TRBV7-2; D: TRBD2; DNA: TGTGCCAGCAGCGCACAACTAGCGGGAGGGCTGGAGACCCAGTACTTC; CDR3: CASSAQLAGGLETQYF
J: TRBJ2-2; size: NA; V: TRBV20-1; D: TRBD2; DNA: TGCAGTGCCGGACTAGCGGGGACAACCGGGGAGCTGTTTTTT; CDR3: CSAGLAGTTGELFF
J: TRBJ1-1; size: NA; V: TRBV5-1; D: NA; DNA: TGCGCCAGCAGCTTGGGCAGTGCCCGGGGAACTGAAGCTTTCTTT; CDR3: CASSLGSARGTEAFF
J: TRBJ1-1; size: many; V: TRBV9; D: TRBD1; DNA: TGTGCCAGCAGCCCGGGACAGGGTTTTGACACTGAAGCTTTCTTT; CDR3: CASSPGQGFDTEAFF
J: TRBJ2-2; size: NA; V: TRBV4-3; D: TRBD1; DNA: TGCGCCAGCAGCCAAGAACCCGGACAGGGCAACACCGGGGAGCTGTTTTTT; CDR3: CASSQEPGQGNTGELFF
J: TRBJ2-5; size: many; V: TRBV7-7; D: TRBD1; DNA: TGTGCCAGCACCACCGGGACAGGGGGCCGAGAGACCCAGTACTTC; CDR3: CASTTGTGGRETQYF
J: TRBJ1-6; size: few; V: TRBV3-1; D: NA; DNA: TGTGCCAGCAGCCCCACTAAGAAGAGCATGGGTCGAATTTTT; CDR3: CASSPTKKSMGRIF
J: TRBJ2-7; size: NA; V: TRBV9; D: NA; DNA: TGTGCCAGCAGCGTTTCCCGTGACACGTATTCCTACGAGCAGTACTTC; CDR3: CASSVSRDTYSYEQYF
J: TRBJ1-6; size: NA; V: TRBV9; D: NA; DNA: TGTGCCAGCAGCGTAGGTGGTAGGGGGGAACCCCTCCACTTT; CDR3: CASSVGGRGEPLHF
J: TRBJ2-5; size: NA; V: TRBV20-1; D: NA; DNA: TGCAGTTTACGGCGGGGTCGAGAGACCCAGTACTTC; CDR3: CSLRRGRETQYF
J: TRBJ2-2; size: many; V: TRBV19; D: NA; DNA: TGTGCCAGTAGTAGAAAGGACAGAGACACCGGGGAGCTGTTTTTT; CDR3: CASSRKDRDTGELFF
J: TRBJ1-5; size: NA; V: TRBV7-2; D: NA; DNA: TGTGCCAGCAACCCATGGGGGCCGCTCAATCAGCCCCAGCATTTT; CDR3: CASNPWGPLNQPQHF
J: TRBJ2-7; size: NA; V: TRBV4-3; D: TRBD2; DNA: TGCGCCAGCAGCCAAGGGCGGGGGGGGAACTACGAGCAGTACTTC; CDR3: CASSQGRGGNYEQYF
J: TRBJ2-2; size: NA; V: TRBV20-1; D: TRBD2; DNA: TGCAGTGCTAGAGATGGACTAGCGGGGGGGTACACCGGGGAGCTGTTTTTT; CDR3: CSARDGLAGGYTGELFF
J: TRBJ2-5; size: NA; V: TRBV10-3; D: TRBD2; DNA: TGTGCCATCAGAGACACTAGCAGGGAGGGGACCCAAGAGACCCAGTACTTC; CDR3: CAIRDTSREGTQETQYF
J: TRBJ2-2; size: many; V: TRBV7-7; D: NA; DNA: TGTGCCAGCAGCTTAAGTCGGGGCCCCACCACGGCCGGGGAGCTGTTTTTT; CDR3: CASSLSRGPTTAGELFF
J: TRBJ2-7; size: NA; V: TRBV20-1; D: TRBD2; DNA: TGCAGTGCTAGTCAGGGACTAGCGGGGCCCTACGAGCAGTACTTC; CDR3: CSASQGLAGPYEQYF
J: TRBJ1-2; size: many; V: TRBV7-8; D: NA; DNA: TGTGCCAGCAGCTTGTCCTCAGGGTGGCAAGGCTACACCTTC; CDR3: CASSLSSGWQGYTF
J: TRBJ1-1; size: NA; V: TRBV19; D: TRBD1; DNA: TGTGCCAGTAGTTCCCTTAGACAGGGGGACACTGAAGCTTTCTTT; CDR3: CASSSLRQGDTEAFF
J: TRBJ1-4; size: NA; V: TRBV6-6; D: TRBD1; DNA: TGTGCCAGCAGTTACTATGGACAGGGCGGGAATGAAAAACTGTTTTTT; CDR3: CASSYYGQGGNEKLFF
J: TRBJ2-5; size: few; V: TRBV5-1; D: NA; DNA: TGCGCCAGCAGCTTGGGGAAATCGGGGACCCAGTACTTC; CDR3: CASSLGKSGTQYF
J: TRBJ2-7; size: NA; V: TRBV2; D: TRBD1; DNA: TGTGCCAGCACGGATGACAGGGAAGACGAGCAGTACTTC; CDR3: CASTDDREDEQYF